The rows below give T cell receptor beta chains drawn from one sample of a study of response to subunit inactivated influenza vaccine. MiXCR, applied by TCRdb to the RT-PCR reads, yields one record per CDR3 protein. The table shows 700,000 to 800,000 distinct CDR3 sequences, with about a fifth occurring only once. The material sequenced was PBMCs from blood, taken roughly 5 days after vaccination. These TCRs come from a man in his fifties or sixties who received an inactivated influenza vaccine. Each CDR3 is given with its conserved first and last residue. The D gene is left open where the match is weak.

j_gene,v_gene,d_gene,CDR3aa
TRBJ2-3,TRBV12-3/TRBV12-4,NA,CASSLWADQGTDTQYF
TRBJ2-3,TRBV27,NA,CASSLVVTDTQYF
TRBJ2-7,TRBV20-1,TRBD2,CSALRLAGARNEQYF
TRBJ2-3,TRBV10-3,TRBD2,CAISDGAGEAYTQYF
TRBJ2-2,TRBV6-2/TRBV6-3,TRBD1,CASSYVQGQGNTGELFF
TRBJ1-5,TRBV15,NA,CATSRVIDSNQPQHF
TRBJ2-3,TRBV9,NA,CASSTLADTTDTQYF
TRBJ2-1,TRBV9,TRBD2,CASSVAGGNSYNEQFF
TRBJ2-1,TRBV5-5,NA,CASSLEHTAINEQFF
TRBJ2-3,TRBV11-2,TRBD2,CASSTSGGAYADTQYF
TRBJ1-6,TRBV4-3,NA,CASSQDLGGSPRPLHF
TRBJ2-1,TRBV4-1,TRBD2,CASRQPGGYNEQFF
TRBJ2-3,TRBV20-1,NA,CSAGRTDTQYF
TRBJ2-7,TRBV27,NA,CASSDFGRDYEQYF
TRBJ2-7,TRBV27,TRBD2,CASSLSFLAASVGYEQYF
TRBJ2-7,TRBV7-2,NA,CASSFDRGPREQYF
TRBJ2-7,TRBV7-9,NA,CASTTGRYEQYF
TRBJ2-7,TRBV5-1,NA,CASSLGFTGSYEQYF
TRBJ2-7,TRBV7-2,TRBD1,CASSPNRDRGYEQYF
TRBJ1-5,TRBV12-3/TRBV12-4,NA,CASSTHRDQPQHF
TRBJ2-3,TRBV28,NA,CASRLTADTQYF
TRBJ2-1,TRBV9,NA,CASSAGFRLPSGNSNEQFF
TRBJ1-2,TRBV24-1,NA,CATSDGGRGYYGYTF
TRBJ2-3,TRBV6-4,NA,CATRHLDTQYF
TRBJ2-7,TRBV4-1,NA,CASSQGLPSYEQYF
TRBJ2-7,TRBV29-1,NA,CSVTGTTYEQYF
TRBJ2-2,TRBV9,NA,CASSVARAGELFF
TRBJ2-5,TRBV6-2/TRBV6-3,NA,CASSYSVLGLQNKETQYF
TRBJ1-2,TRBV6-5,NA,CASSSRIDTVRTAGYTF
TRBJ2-2,TRBV12-3/TRBV12-4,NA,CASSPLPLLPVAGELFF
TRBJ2-5,TRBV7-6,TRBD1,CASSNTATGVETQYF
TRBJ2-7,TRBV12-3/TRBV12-4,TRBD1,CASSFRVGQGPYEQYF
TRBJ2-1,TRBV20-1,NA,CSKEFNNEQFF
TRBJ1-1,TRBV6-2/TRBV6-3,NA,CASNNWDTEAFF
TRBJ2-7,TRBV7-9,NA,CASSYTGTSYEQYF
TRBJ2-3,TRBV5-1,NA,CASKGDADTQYF
TRBJ2-1,TRBV5-1,TRBD1,CASSSVGTGINEQFF
TRBJ1-1,TRBV6-5,TRBD1,CASSYSRDSSFEAFF
TRBJ2-4,TRBV6-1,NA,CASTFDRKNIQYF
TRBJ2-1,TRBV11-2,NA,CASTTRTYNEQFF
TRBJ2-1,TRBV6-5,NA,CASSLTGGGGNEQFF
TRBJ2-6,TRBV4-3,TRBD1,CASSQDETGVSGANVLTF
TRBJ2-3,TRBV12-3/TRBV12-4,NA,CASSFGRGLADTQYF
TRBJ2-7,TRBV7-9,NA,CASSLASYSPYEQYF
TRBJ1-4,TRBV28,NA,CASSLLQGQSEKLFF
TRBJ1-3,TRBV12-3/TRBV12-4,NA,CASSLLAMQGGNTIYF
TRBJ2-2,TRBV7-2,TRBD2,CASSLALLLAGSGELFF
TRBJ1-5,TRBV27,TRBD1,CASRRQGAYSNQPQHF
TRBJ1-1,TRBV6-1,NA,CASRPFGLGDIGLEAFF
TRBJ2-3,TRBV7-3,TRBD1,CASSKTGGGTDTQYF
TRBJ1-3,TRBV7-3,NA,CASSPDMGDTIYF
TRBJ2-2,TRBV7-6,NA,CASSFDPKFANTGELFF